The 9 T cell receptor beta chains listed next were all sequenced from one sample in a study of cytomegalovirus exposure and HLA in healthy donors. Use of 60 Vbeta and 13 Jbeta primers characterized the PCR. Clones were sequenced by immunoSEQ multiplex PCR, and TCRdb holds only the in-frame ones, with some missing. The sample contains about 200,000 clones, 65% to 85% of which appear only once. The sequenced sample consisted of PBMCs. Receptor source: a man aged 18 to 29 in good health and CMV-seronegative.

This clone was found a few times. The chain combines TRBV13 with TRBJ2-5; a weak D match, TRBD2 (7 bases). The CDR3 is made up of 14 amino acids. Trimming removed 2 bases from V and 4 bases from J, with 11 bases in between. Germline V gene lookup returns CDR1 PRHDT and CDR2 FYEKMQ (reference sequence). CDR3 DNA sequence: TGTGCCAGCAGCTTAAAGGGGGGGGTAGAGACCCAGTACTTC. Its protein is CASSLKGGVETQYF.

V usage is TRBV4-1 and J usage is TRBJ1-3; D not resolved. The ends were cut back, 0 bases at V and 6 bases at J, with 9 bases in the middle. The germline V gene encodes CDR1 MGHRA and CDR2 YSYEKL. The CDR3 has 14 amino acids. The CDR3 region is CASSQDSYVNTIYF. Here the CDR3 DNA reads TGCGCCAGCAGCCAAGATTCCTACGTAAACACCATATATTTT.

The rearrangement uses TRBV19 and TRBJ2-5; D gene ambiguous. This CDR3 region has 13 residues. CDR1 is LNHDA, CDR2 SQIVND, per germline (reference sequence). V shed 3 bases and J shed 2 bases, with 7 bases lying between them. The CDR3 nucleotides read TGTGCCAGTAGTATGAGGTTTCAAGAGACCCAGTACTTC. Its protein is CASSMRFQETQYF.

The sample holds a few counts of this clone. J is TRBJ1-2 and V is TRBV19; 7 bases agree with TRBD1. CDR3 size: 14 residues. Germline values: CDR1 LNHDA, CDR2 SQIVND (reference sequence). V lost 6 bases to trimming and J lost 6 bases; unmatched junction nucleotides: 10. The CDR3 DNA reads as TGTGCCAGTAGGTTAACCGGGACAGATCATGGCTACACCTTC. Encoded protein: CASRLTGTDHGYTF. Full variable domain (outside the CDR3, taken from reference TRBV19 and TRBJ1-2): DGGITQSPKYLFRKEGQNVTLSCEQNLNHDAMYWYRQDPGQGLRLIYYSQIVNDFQKGDIAEGYSVSREKKESFPLTVTSAQKNPTAFYLCASRLTGTDHGYTFGSGTRLTVV.

The chain links TRBV7-9 to TRBJ2-1, with 8 bases fitting TRBD2. This CDR3 has 17 amino acids. The J segment lost 1 base and the V segment lost 5 bases, leaving 10 bases of the junction unmatched. Per the germline V gene, CDR1 is SEHNR and CDR2 is FQNEAQ (reference sequence). CDR3 residues: CASSPRSLAGSYNEQFF. The DNA for the CDR3 is TGTGCCAGCAGCCCCCGGTCGTTAGCGGGATCCTACAATGAGCAGTTCTTC.

The chain couples TRBV27 to TRBJ2-7, with 11 nucleotides matching TRBD2. Germline V CDR1 and CDR2: MNHEY, SMNVEV (reference sequence). Trimming took 6 bases from V and 3 from J; bases not matched to a gene: 7. CDR3 length: 15 residues. The CDR3 region is CASRTLAGGFYEQYF. The CDR3, as DNA: TGTGCCAGCAGAACTCTAGCGGGAGGCTTCTACGAGCAGTACTTC.

This chain uses TRBV28 with TRBJ1-2, with TRBD1 as a possible D gene (5 bases). This CDR3 spans 12 amino acids. Trimming pared 6 bases from V and 7 bases from J, leaving 12 bases between. CDR1 and CDR2 (germline): MDHEN, SYDVKM. The CDR3 is CASRRGGGGYTF. The CDR3 bases are TGTGCCAGCAGGCGCGGGGGGGGTGGCTACACCTTC.

This rearrangement joins TRBV18 to TRBJ2-5; tentative D call: TRBD2 (6 bases). Trimming stripped 0 bases from V and 5 bases from J, with 10 bases between. The CDR3 sequence is 14 residues long. CDR1 and CDR2 from the germline V gene are KGHSH and LQKENI. CDR3 sequence (DNA): TGTGCCAGCTCACCACCGGAGGGATGGGAGACCCAGTACTTC. It specifies CASSPPEGWETQYF.

The gene calls are TRBV7-6 and TRBJ2-2; 10 bases fit TRBD1. CDR3 length equals 15 residues. V was clipped by 6 bases and J by 3 bases; unmatched bases: 4. Germline CDR1 SGHVS, CDR2 FNYEAQ. This chain's CDR3 is CASRDRGRDTGELFF. The CDR3 coding sequence is TGTGCCAGCAGGGACAGGGGGAGGGACACCGGGGAGCTGTTTTTT.